This TCR beta chain emerged from a study of blood T cell repertoires in COVID-19. Study as a whole: Whether acute or convalescent, the COVID-19 samples came from the United States, Italy and Spain. Nucleic acid was either cDNA or gDNA, and it came from T cells, B-cell-depleted T cells, or PBMCs.

Per the original data handling: Quantification of nucleated cells was approximated via reference gene primer amplification. The assay was immunoSEQ multiplex PCR, and TCRdb's table has in-frame clones only and misses some. V, J and clone size are taken as reported in that table, and D and trimming were inferred from the DNA itself. The sample shows fewer than 100,000 clones, 70% to 90% of them seen only once. Per the germline V gene, CDR1 is SEHNR and CDR2 is FQNEAQ (reference sequence). CDR3 length: 15 residues. The V and J ends lost 4 bases and 1 base respectively, with 13 bases between them. This chain joins TRBV7-9 and TRBJ2-5, with D perhaps matching TRBD1 (5 bases). The sequence came from a human donor with acute or convalescent COVID-19. The donor label of this sample is uncertain. Input material: peripheral blood. CDR3 sequence reads: CASSSRQPPQETQYF. The CDR3 region has the DNA TGTGCCAGCAGCTCCCGACAGCCACCCCAAGAGACCCAGTACTTC.